Below are 19 T cell receptor beta chains sequenced from a single sample in a study of blood T cell repertoires in COVID-19. Repertoires were generated with immunoSEQ multiplex PCR, while TCRdb's copy carries only in-frame clones and drops some. The sample holds approximately 94,000 clones, over 75% seen once. Source material: peripheral blood. The receptors shown here come from a young man in a cohort sampled during active COVID-19.

V is TRBV7-9 and J is TRBJ1-1; the D gene is possibly TRBD1 (6 bases). The V gene lost 0 bases and the J gene lost 6 bases, with 8 bases spanning the gap. Germline-derived CDR1 and CDR2 are SEHNR and FQNEAQ (reference sequence). The CDR3 sequence is 13 residues long. In DNA form, the CDR3 reads TGTGCCAGCAGCTTAGCAGAGGGGGCTGAAGCTTTCTTT. Translated, it gives CASSLAEGAEAFF.

This clone was found once. The chain links TRBV18 to TRBJ2-5, with D possibly matching TRBD2 (5 bases). The V end was cut by 2 bases, the J end by 4 bases, with 5 bases between. Germline V gene lookup returns CDR1 KGHSH and CDR2 LQKENI. This CDR3 region has 12 residues. This chain's CDR3 is CASSPTRETQYF. CDR3 nucleotides: TGTGCCAGCTCACCAACTAGAGAGACCCAGTACTTC.

The V gene is TRBV7-9, the J gene TRBJ2-7; unclear D gene. Per the germline V gene, CDR1 is SEHNR and CDR2 is FQNEAQ (reference sequence). Trimming left V 5 bases short and J 1 base short, with 6 bases between. This CDR3 is built from 12 residues. This chain's CDR3 is CASSPSSYEQYF. For the CDR3, the DNA is TGTGCCAGCAGCCCTAGTTCCTACGAGCAGTACTTC.

The chain combines TRBV7-2 with TRBJ1-1, with 9 bases lining up with TRBD1. V lost 5 bases and J lost 2; bases outside the gene matches: 15. CDR3 length equals 18 residues. Germline-derived CDR1 and CDR2 are SGHTA and FQGNSA. This chain's CDR3 is CASSIGQGPFKYNTEAFF. CDR3 nucleotides: TGTGCCAGCAGCATCGGACAGGGGCCCTTCAAATATAACACTGAAGCTTTCTTT. The whole variable domain, remainder taken from reference TRBV7-2 and TRBJ1-1, is GAGVSQSPSNKVTEKGKDVELRCDPISGHTALYWYRQSLGQGLEFLIYFQGNSAPDKSGLPSDRFSAERTGGSVSTLTIQRTQQEDSAVYLCASSIGQGPFKYNTEAFFGQGTRLTVV.

This clone was observed a handful of times. The chain combines TRBV7-2 with TRBJ2-3, with a possible D match to TRBD2 (6 bases). CDR3 length: 15 amino acids. V dropped 4 bases and J dropped 7 bases, with 18 bases sitting between them. Germline assignment: CDR1 SGHTA and CDR2 FQGNSA. The CDR3 here is CASSYLRDSAYTQYF. Written as DNA, the CDR3 is TGTGCCAGCAGCTACCTACGGGACTCCGCTTATACGCAGTATTTT.

The V call is TRBV5-5, the J call TRBJ2-7; maybe TRBD1 (5 bases). Trimming cost V 4 bases and J 1 base, with 15 bases left between them. The CDR3 has 15 amino acids. The V gene's germline CDR1 is SGHKS and CDR2 YYEKEE (reference sequence). In DNA, the CDR3 is TGTGCCAGCAGCCTCCAGGGTCAATCTTCCTACGAGCAGTACTTC. Amino acid sequence: CASSLQGQSSYEQYF. Full variable domain (rest looked up from reference TRBV5-5 and TRBJ2-7): DAGVTQSPTHLIKTRGQQVTLRCSPISGHKSVSWYQQVLGQGPQFIFQYYEKEERGRGNFPDRFSARQFPNYSSELNVNALLLGDSALYLCASSLQGQSSYEQYFGPGTRLTVT.

This clone was counted between two and nine times. The V and J genes are TRBV10-3 and TRBJ2-7, with D perhaps TRBD1 (6 bases). The CDR3 covers 17 residues. The V end was cut by 4 bases, the J end by 2 bases, with 21 bases between. Germline V gene data show CDR1 as ENHRY and CDR2 as SYGVKD. CDR3 nucleotide sequence: TGTGCCATCAGTGGGTCGTTAGACAGGTTACTAACCTACGAGCAGTACTTC. Translating gives CAISGSLDRLLTYEQYF.

This clone was counted once. Other DNA variants within this sample encode the same CDR3. The rearrangement links TRBV19 to TRBJ2-5; 16 bases line up with TRBD2. Germline CDR1 LNHDA, CDR2 SQIVND (reference sequence). Losses at the gene ends were 3 bases for V and 2 bases for J; bases not matched to a gene: 0. The CDR3 contains 16 residues. CDR3 nucleotide sequence: TGTGCCAGTAGTATGGGACTAGCGGGGGGGCAAGAGACCCAGTACTTC. Protein: CASSMGLAGGQETQYF.

This clone was seen only a few times. The chain joins TRBV10-1 to TRBJ1-1, with 9 bases aligning to TRBD1. CDR1 WNHNN and CDR2 SYGVQD come from the germline V gene (reference sequence). The CDR3 has 14 amino acids. V was pared by 6 bases and J by 5 bases, with 7 bases of the junction left unmatched. CDR3 amino acids: CASSWDRDETEAFF. DNA of the CDR3: TGCGCCAGCAGCTGGGACAGGGACGAGACTGAAGCTTTCTTT.

The chain combines TRBV6-5 with TRBJ1-3, with D possibly matching TRBD1 (6 bases). This CDR3 region has 11 residues. Germline CDR1 MNHEY, CDR2 SVGAGI. The germline V and J ends were trimmed by 0 bases and 16 bases, with 10 bases remaining between them. The DNA of the CDR3 is TGTGCCAGCAGTTACTCTGCGGGGGGCTATTTT. It encodes CASSYSAGGYF.

The V gene is TRBV29-1, the J gene TRBJ2-5; TRBD2 agrees at 8 bases. V lost 7 bases and J lost 5; bases outside the gene matches: 12. The CDR3 extends over 14 amino acids. Germline V CDR1 and CDR2: SQVTM, ANQGSEA. CDR3 in DNA: TGCAGCGCTCTAGTTGGGTCGGGAGGGGAGACCCAGTACTTC. Its protein is CSALVGSGGETQYF.

The chain has TRBV5-6 and TRBJ2-1; a possible D gene is TRBD1 (5 bases). The CDR3 sequence is 15 residues long. Germline CDR1 SGHDT, CDR2 YYEEEE. V was pared by 4 bases and J by 6 bases, with 17 bases between. CDR3 amino acids: CASSVDQGRGNEQFF. DNA for the CDR3: TGTGCCAGCAGCGTGGACCAGGGAAGGGGCAATGAGCAGTTCTTC.

The chain links TRBV4-1 to TRBJ2-7; D is perhaps TRBD2 (5 bases). Germline V CDR1 and CDR2: MGHRA, YSYEKL. Trimming took off 5 bases at V and 4 bases at J, with 15 bases between the two ends. The CDR3 is 14 amino acids. The CDR3 spells CASSSRERGYEQYF. The CDR3 DNA follows: TGCGCCAGCAGCAGCCGGGAACGAGGGTACGAGCAGTACTTC.

V gene TRBV4-1 combines with J gene TRBJ1-1, with D tentatively TRBD1 (5 bases). Per germline, CDR1 MGHRA and CDR2 YSYEKL. Between the trimmed V and J ends, which lost 1 base and 0 bases, there was a span of 18 bases. This CDR3 has 18 residues. CDR3 DNA sequence: TGCGCCAGCAGCCAAGGTCGACAGTCCATCACAGTGAACACTGAAGCTTTCTTT. It specifies CASSQGRQSITVNTEAFF.

The chain recombines TRBV5-1 with TRBJ1-1, with D unresolved. The germline gives CDR1 SGHRS, CDR2 YFSETQ. The V end lost 1 base, the J end lost 1 base, and 8 bases lay between the germline ends. The CDR3 has 14 residues. CDR3 in amino acids: CASSLTLRNTEAFF. As DNA, the CDR3 is TGCGCCAGCAGCTTGACGCTGCGGAACACTGAAGCTTTCTTT.

The chain is built from TRBV5-1 and TRBJ2-2; weak D call: TRBD2 (5 bases). There are 17 residues in the CDR3. The V end was cut by 4 bases, the J end by 0 bases, with 16 bases between. Germline V gives CDR1 SGHRS, CDR2 YFSETQ. Written as DNA, the CDR3 is TGCGCCAGCAGCAGAGGGCGTAGTATCGCGAACACCGGGGAGCTGTTTTTT. Protein sequence: CASSRGRSIANTGELFF.

J is TRBJ2-1 and V is TRBV27; 14 bases align to TRBD2. After removal of 5 bases from V and 5 bases from J, the junction contained 5 bases not matched to a gene. The CDR3 loop spans 16 amino acids. Germline loops: CDR1 MNHEY, CDR2 SMNVEV (reference sequence). The CDR3 protein is CASSDRGLAGDNEQFF. The CDR3 nucleotides read TGTGCCAGCAGTGACAGGGGACTAGCGGGGGACAATGAGCAGTTCTTC.

The rearrangement uses TRBV2 and TRBJ1-4, with a possible D match to TRBD1 (6 bases). V lost 9 bases and J 8 bases, leaving 13 bases between the germline ends. The CDR3 is 12 amino acids. CDR1 SNHLY and CDR2 FYNNEI come from the germline V gene. The DNA for the CDR3 is TGTGCCAGAGGGGGGGGGCAAGAAAAACTGTTTTTT. Translating gives CARGGGQEKLFF.

This chain connects TRBV18 to TRBJ2-7; maybe TRBD2 (6 bases). The length of the CDR3 is 14 residues. The germline CDR1 and CDR2 sequences are KGHSH and LQKENI. Deletions cut 3 bases from V and 0 bases from J, with 9 bases between. CDR3 protein: CASSPEGSSYEQYF. The CDR3 nucleotides are TGTGCCAGCTCACCGGAGGGGAGCTCCTACGAGCAGTACTTC.